Presented here are 12 T cell receptor beta chains from one specimen sequenced in a study of post-analysis software for immune sequencing data. Study observations and caveats: Patients had higher frequencies than controls of about five TRBV segments, including TRBV5-6, TRBV5-1 and TRBV20-1.

These receptors' antigens are unknown. The TCR beta cDNA libraries contained unique molecular identifiers. TCRdb itself ran the PCR reads through MiXCR, one entry per CDR3 protein. In the table there are hundreds of thousands of distinct CDR3 sequences, roughly 27% of which are singletons. The material sequenced was blood. These receptors all stem from a girl under 18 with multiple sclerosis.

V usage is TRBV29-1 and J usage is TRBJ1-1, with 9 bases that match TRBD1. The V segment lost 4 bases and the J segment 4 bases; nucleotides outside the gene matches: 4. The CDR3 spans 13 residues. CDR1 SQVTM and CDR2 ANQGSEA come from the germline V gene. CDR3 coding DNA: TGCAGCGTTGGGGACAGGGCTGCCACTGAAGCTTTCTTT. This codes for CSVGDRAATEAFF.

The chain uses TRBV20-1 and TRBJ1-2; no clear D. The length of the CDR3 is 12 residues. Germline V gene data show CDR1 as DFQATT and CDR2 as SNEGSKA (reference sequence). The V gene lost 5 bases and the J gene lost 8 bases, with 15 bases spanning the gap. The CDR3 loop reads CSADGGSGGYTF. CDR3 sequence (DNA): TGCAGTGCTGACGGCGGATCGGGGGGCTACACCTTC.

This clonotype has just a few counts. J is TRBJ2-3 and V is TRBV6-5; 8 bases are shared with TRBD2. Unmatched junction bases numbered 7, after V lost 2 bases and J lost 0 bases. Per the germline V gene, CDR1 is MNHEY and CDR2 is SVGAGI. This CDR3 contains 17 residues. The CDR3 here is CASSYRGGQGSTDTQYF. In nucleotides, the CDR3 is TGTGCCAGCAGTTACCGGGGGGGGCAGGGTAGCACAGATACGCAGTATTTT.

In its sample, this clonotype was seen a few times. The V and J genes are TRBV7-2 and TRBJ1-5; D remains ambiguous. Germline V gene sequence: CDR1 SGHTA, CDR2 FQGNSA. The CDR3 is made up of 15 amino acids. V was shortened by 1 base and J by 5 bases, with 12 bases between the two germline ends. This CDR3 reads CASSLGVQKHQPQHF. The DNA for the CDR3 is TGTGCCAGCAGCTTAGGGGTCCAGAAACATCAGCCCCAGCATTTT. The full variable domain, with the rest looked up from reference TRBV7-2 and TRBJ1-5, is GAGVSQSPSNKVTEKGKDVELRCDPISGHTALYWYRQSLGQGLEFLIYFQGNSAPDKSGLPSDRFSAERTGGSVSTLTIQRTQQEDSAVYLCASSLGVQKHQPQHFGDGTRLSIL.

The chain links TRBV6-5 to TRBJ1-2; TRBD1 matches at 7 bases. From germline, CDR1 is MNHEY and CDR2 SVGAGI. This CDR3 contains 15 residues. Trimming at V came to 6 bases and at J to 2 bases, leaving 9 bases not matched to a gene. CDR3 amino acids: CASRYGTDPNYGYTF. The CDR3 DNA reads as TGTGCCAGCAGATACGGGACAGACCCAAACTATGGCTACACCTTC.

This clonotype was picked up a small number of times. The chain couples TRBV24-1 to TRBJ2-3; D may be TRBD2 (6 bases). This CDR3 comprises 15 residues. Germline values: CDR1 KGHDR, CDR2 SFDVKD. The V end lost 0 bases, the J end lost 2 bases, and 8 bases lay between the germline ends. The CDR3 DNA is TGTGCCACCAGTGATTTGGGAGGGAACACAGATACGCAGTATTTT. It specifies CATSDLGGNTDTQYF.

Of note for this clonotype: One junction end does not reproduce the germline sequence, and a read error may be involved. The chain recombines TRBV6-5 with TRBJ2-1; unclear D gene. The germline V gene encodes CDR1 MNHEY and CDR2 SVGAGI. The CDR3 sequence is 14 residues long. For the CDR3, the DNA is TGTGCCAGCGCGGAGAGGTACTCCTACGATGAGCAGTTCTTC. Its protein product is CASAERYSYDEQFF.

The CDR3 DNA reads as TGCAGTGCTAGAGCGGGGGGCCCCGTGACCCAGTACTTC. Its protein is CSARAGGPVTQYF. The chain recombines TRBV20-1 with TRBJ2-5, with D possibly being TRBD2 (7 bases). The CDR3 totals 13 residues. V was pared by 1 base and J by 7 bases, with 13 bases between. The germline gives CDR1 DFQATT, CDR2 SNEGSKA (reference sequence).

The chain recombines TRBV15 with TRBJ2-7, with 11 bases fitting TRBD1. The J call may be in error: the DNA end matches TRBJ2-4 better. The CDR3 is made up of 16 amino acids. The V gene's germline CDR1 is LNHNV and CDR2 YYDKDF (reference sequence). CDR3 DNA sequence: TGTGCCACCAGCAGCGGGACAGGGGGAACCAAAAACATTCAGTACTTC. Its translation: CATSSGTGGTKNIQYF.

The chain combines TRBV12-3 or TRBV12-4 with TRBJ1-2; 8 bases are a match to TRBD1. CDR3 size: 15 residues. Trimming took 7 bases from V and 4 from J; bases not matched to a gene: 11. The DNA of the CDR3 is TGTGCCAGCACCCTCCGGACAGGGAATCCCTATGGCTACACCTTC. Its translation: CASTLRTGNPYGYTF.

The rearrangement uses TRBV12-3 or TRBV12-4 and TRBJ2-3; unclear D gene. V was clipped by 3 bases and J by 0 bases, with 4 bases between them. The CDR3 is 13 residues long. The CDR3 here is CASSFRSTDTQYF. The CDR3, as DNA: TGTGCCAGCAGTTTTCGGAGCACAGATACGCAGTATTTT.

J is TRBJ1-5 and V is TRBV20-1; no firm D call. Germline CDR1 is DFQATT and CDR2 is SNEGSKA (reference sequence). The CDR3 runs to 15 residues. V lost 4 bases, J lost 3 bases, and 16 bases lay in between. The CDR3 nucleotides are TGCAGTGCTAAGGGCCTTCTCACGCCCAATCAGCCCCAGCATTTT. Its translation is CSAKGLLTPNQPQHF.